A single sample is the source of the 2 T cell receptor beta chains below, sequenced in a study of patients and donors after allogeneic stem cell transplantation. TCRdb reprocessed the RT-PCR reads with MiXCR, giving one entry per CDR3 protein. This sample has 150,000 or so distinct CDR3 sequences, with approximately 24% found just once. The source material was blood, either unsorted or a sorted T cell fraction (not recorded which). Source of these receptors: a human donor who was either an allogeneic HSCT recipient or a stem cell or donor lymphocyte infusion donor (not recorded which). It is not recorded whose cells these are; they may come from a transplant donor.

A few counts support this clonotype. V and J are TRBV7-8 and TRBJ1-2, with 7 bases that match TRBD1. The CDR3 totals 14 residues. V lost 6 bases, J lost 2 bases, and 6 bases stayed unmatched. Germline CDR1 and CDR2: SGHVS and FQNEAQ. The CDR3 DNA is TGTGCCAGCAGTACTGACAGGGTCAACTATGGCTACACCTTC. Its protein product is CASSTDRVNYGYTF.

The chain carries TRBV14 and TRBJ1-2, with D possibly TRBD1 on 6 matching bases. V lost 0 bases and J lost 3, with 11 bases in between. Germline lookup yields CDR1 SGHDN and CDR2 FVKESK. The CDR3 is made up of 15 amino acids. DNA of the CDR3: TGTGCCAGCAGCCAAGATCCGGGACAAGACTATGGCTACACCTTC. As protein: CASSQDPGQDYGYTF.